Below, one TCR beta chain is given with its context. Its antigen is undetermined. This specimen belongs to a study of T-cell memory formation after mild COVID-19. As for the study in general: The study found TCR clusters largely donor specific.

Regarding the study as a whole: Clones that contracted from day 15 to 85 had balanced CD4/CD8; later expanders were CD4+ biased. Pre-infection memory showed some responding clones, and this suggested that cross-reactive memory joined. The main location of contracting CD4+ clones was CM and EM, and that of contracting CD8+ clones was EMRA.

A single record per CDR3 protein comes from TCRdb applying MiXCR to the 5' RACE reads. The sample consists of roughly 240,000 distinct CDR3 sequences, around 15% of them appearing once. CDR1 SGHKS and CDR2 YYEKEE come from the germline V gene (reference sequence). The junction had 14 bases not matched to a gene; V was cut back by 6 bases and J by 7 bases. The CDR3 is 16 residues long. Material for sequencing was PBMCs or a T cell subset sorted from them (not recorded which). The source is a young man who had mild COVID-19 (a few samples of this study predate the infection). Cell type and time point are not known. The chain recombines TRBV5-5 with TRBJ2-1; 9 bases fit TRBD1. The CDR3 DNA sequence: TGTGCCAGCATCAATATTGGACAGGGGATTGGAAATGAGCAGTTCTTC. Amino acid sequence: CASINIGQGIGNEQFF.